This T cell receptor (beta chain) was sequenced during a study of blood T cell repertoires in COVID-19. In this sample, this clone turned up once. This CDR3 has 15 residues. The V and J ends lost 1 base and 0 bases respectively, with 7 bases between them. Germline values: CDR1 KGHSH, CDR2 LQKENI. How the authors handled the data: Reference gene primer amplification yielded estimated nucleated cell counts. The repertoire was sequenced with immunoSEQ multiplex PCR; TCRdb's copy has only in-frame clones and lacks some. V, J and clone size were drawn from that table, and D and trimming were deduced from the DNA. The sample has approximately 100,000 clones, over 70% seen once.

Source material: peripheral blood. The V call is TRBV18, the J call TRBJ1-3; D unresolved. The clonotype was recovered from a human donor in a cohort sampled during active or convalescent COVID-19. CDR3 loop: CASSPREVSGNTIYF. CDR3 DNA: TGTGCCAGCTCACCACGAGAGGTCTCTGGAAACACCATATATTTT.